The 13 T cell receptor beta chains given below trace back to one sample, sequenced in a study of blood T cell repertoires in COVID-19. TCRdb's copy holds only in-frame clones and misses some; the assay was immunoSEQ multiplex PCR. The table has 250,000 or so clones, about 85% seen once. The sample consisted of peripheral blood. The receptor source for this set is a man aged 25-45 years who had recovered from COVID-19.

The rearrangement joins TRBV13 to TRBJ2-7, with D perhaps TRBD1 (5 bases). V dropped 1 base and J dropped 1 base, with 11 bases sitting between them. The CDR3 consists of 15 residues. Germline V lookup: CDR1 PRHDT, CDR2 FYEKMQ (reference sequence). The CDR3: CASSLVADRSYEQYF. CDR3 sequence (DNA): TGTGCCAGCAGCTTAGTAGCCGACAGATCCTACGAGCAGTACTTC.

The chain employs TRBV18 and TRBJ1-1; D is ambiguous. Trimming left V 3 bases short and J 4 bases short, with 15 bases between. Germline-derived CDR1 and CDR2 are KGHSH and LQKENI. The CDR3 runs to 15 residues. This CDR3 reads CASSPRSQRPTEAFF. CDR3 sequence (DNA): TGTGCCAGCTCACCCCGGAGTCAGAGGCCCACTGAAGCTTTCTTT.

The V gene is TRBV28, the J gene TRBJ2-5, with 11 bases aligning to TRBD1. J gave up 5 bases and V 4 bases, and 3 bases lay outside the gene matches. Germline loops: CDR1 MDHEN, CDR2 SYDVKM. This CDR3 is built from 14 residues. The CDR3 region is CASSSGQGVETQYF. CDR3 in DNA: TGTGCCAGCAGTTCGGGACAGGGGGTGGAGACCCAGTACTTC.

In this sample, this clone turned up once. The J gene is TRBJ2-4, the V gene TRBV5-4; 7 bases agree with TRBD1. The CDR3 extends over 15 amino acids. Germline lookup yields CDR1 SGHNT and CDR2 YYREEE (reference sequence). The V and J ends lost 4 bases and 2 bases, in that order; junction bases with no gene match: 6. Here the CDR3 DNA reads TGTGCCAGCAGCGACAGACAGGGTACCAAAAACATTCAGTACTTC. Its translation is CASSDRQGTKNIQYF.

J is TRBJ2-5 and V is TRBV7-8; maybe TRBD2 (6 bases). Trimming cost V 6 bases and J 1 base, with 9 bases left between them. There are 13 residues in the CDR3. CDR1 SGHVS and CDR2 FQNEAQ come from the germline V gene. CDR3 sequence reads: CASRPSAQETQYF. In DNA, the CDR3 is TGTGCCAGCAGACCTAGCGCCCAAGAGACCCAGTACTTC.

This clone was recorded a few times. The rearrangement joins TRBV2 to TRBJ2-2; 12 nucleotides line up with TRBD1. Trimming cost V 4 bases and J 4 bases; bases outside gene matches: 4. The germline gives CDR1 SNHLY, CDR2 FYNNEI. This CDR3 contains 16 residues. The CDR3 DNA sequence: TGTGCCAGCAGTGTGGGACAGGGGGCGCCCACCGGGGAGCTGTTTTTT. As protein: CASSVGQGAPTGELFF.

The gene calls are TRBV13 and TRBJ1-6; possibly TRBD1 for D (5 bases). Between the trimmed V and J ends, which lost 6 bases and 8 bases, there was a span of 20 bases. Germline V CDR1 and CDR2: PRHDT, FYEKMQ (reference sequence). The CDR3 has 16 residues. The CDR3 is CASSPGGPKTDSPLHF. CDR3 nucleotides: TGTGCCAGCAGTCCCGGGGGACCGAAGACAGATTCACCCCTCCACTTT.

The rearrangement links TRBV7-3 to TRBJ1-3; D is perhaps TRBD1 (5 bases). The CDR3 length is 15 residues. V lost 5 bases, J lost 8 bases, and 19 bases lay in between. Germline-derived CDR1 and CDR2 are SGHTA and FQGTGA. The CDR3 spells CASSAPRGYVDTIYF. CDR3 nucleotide sequence: TGTGCCAGCAGCGCTCCACGGGGGTATGTTGACACCATATATTTT.

The chain joins TRBV28 to TRBJ1-2, with D possibly TRBD1 on 6 matching bases. V was clipped by 11 bases and J by 4 bases, with 26 bases between them. Per the germline V gene, CDR1 is MDHEN and CDR2 is SYDVKM. There are 16 residues in the CDR3. The CDR3 DNA sequence: TGTGCCCGCGACGGGTGGGGGGGCGTAGGGTTCTATGGCTACACCTTC. Residues: CARDGWGGVGFYGYTF.

V is TRBV10-2 and J is TRBJ1-1; no definite D call. Trimming removed 7 bases at V and 1 base at J, with 13 bases between. Germline V CDR1 and CDR2: WSHSY, SAAADI. This CDR3 is 14 amino acids long. The CDR3, as DNA: TGCGCCAGCATTCGAACCTCAGGGAACACTGAAGCTTTCTTT. Protein: CASIRTSGNTEAFF.

J is TRBJ2-2 and V is TRBV5-1; D is unresolved. The CDR3 is made up of 14 amino acids. Trimming took 0 bases from V and 5 from J, leaving 8 bases between them. The germline CDR1 and CDR2 sequences are SGHRS and YFSETQ. This CDR3 is CASSLDTTTGELFF. The CDR3 bases are TGCGCCAGCAGCTTGGACACCACAACCGGGGAGCTGTTTTTT.

Regarding this clone: Within the sample, other DNA sequences also encode this same CDR3. This rearrangement joins TRBV27 to TRBJ1-1; D ambiguous. Trimming cost V 2 bases and J 1 base, with 5 bases left between them. Germline assignment: CDR1 MNHEY and CDR2 SMNVEV (reference sequence). This CDR3 spans 13 amino acids. CDR3 DNA sequence: TGTGCCAGCAGTTTAGGCAGGAACACTGAAGCTTTCTTT. Translated, it gives CASSLGRNTEAFF.

DNA for the CDR3: TGTGCCCCAAGGGGTTGGATGAACACTGAAGCTTTCTTT. Translating it yields CAPRGWMNTEAFF. The rearrangement joins TRBV27 to TRBJ1-1; weak D call: TRBD1 (5 bases). V was pared by 11 bases and J by 0 bases, with 13 bases between. Germline lookup yields CDR1 MNHEY and CDR2 SMNVEV (reference sequence). This CDR3 has 13 residues.